What follows is one T cell receptor (beta chain) and its context. The antigen remains unidentified. The germline gives CDR1 MNHNY, CDR2 SVGAGI (reference sequence). This CDR3 is 15 amino acids long. It was by 5' RACE with UMI labels that the TRB cDNA libraries were prepared. TCRdb reanalyzed the 5' RACE reads, giving one entry per CDR3 protein sequence and no DNA. This listing includes under 150,000 distinct CDR3 sequences. The source of the sample is a study of CXCR3-negative and CXCR3-positive naive CD8 T cells. The wider study: Some 130 million TRB reads were obtained overall (about 1.5 +/- 0.3 million per library).

Points from the study as a whole: Hydrophobicity of TRB CDR3s was greater in CXCR3-positive naive cells than in CXCR3-negative naive cells.

This receptor was taken from a human donor in good health. Some clones in this sample may be carry-over from other donors' samples. What was sequenced was naive CXCR3+ CD8+ T cells from blood. The subset denotes: CD45RO-CCR7+CD27+CD95- naive CD8+ T cells expressing CXCR3 (TNR3+). The chain employs TRBV6-6 and TRBJ2-1; TCRdb lists TRBD1, though no DNA is available to test this call. The chain's CDR3 is CASSPGVAPNNEQFF.